The clone carrying this TCR beta chain appeared a few times. TCRdb recomputed calls from the 5' RACE reads with MiXCR, one row per CDR3 protein. The sample gives some 50,000 distinct CDR3 sequences, 9.3% of which show up once; around 21% is in the top ten. This entry is derived from a study of early T cells in non-severe SARS-CoV-2 infection. Germline V CDR1 and CDR2: SGHVS, FNYEAQ. The CDR3 has 14 amino acids. V gave up 1 base and J gave up 5 bases, with 11 bases separating them. The sequence derives from an adult who was a healthcare worker with PCR-confirmed SARS-CoV-2 infection or an uninfected control (not recorded which). Sequencing was performed on whole blood. The chain has TRBV7-6 and TRBJ2-5; no reliable D call. The CDR3 region has the DNA TGTGCCAGCAGCTTAGGTGTCTTTATGGAGACCCAGTACTTC. As protein: CASSLGVFMETQYF.